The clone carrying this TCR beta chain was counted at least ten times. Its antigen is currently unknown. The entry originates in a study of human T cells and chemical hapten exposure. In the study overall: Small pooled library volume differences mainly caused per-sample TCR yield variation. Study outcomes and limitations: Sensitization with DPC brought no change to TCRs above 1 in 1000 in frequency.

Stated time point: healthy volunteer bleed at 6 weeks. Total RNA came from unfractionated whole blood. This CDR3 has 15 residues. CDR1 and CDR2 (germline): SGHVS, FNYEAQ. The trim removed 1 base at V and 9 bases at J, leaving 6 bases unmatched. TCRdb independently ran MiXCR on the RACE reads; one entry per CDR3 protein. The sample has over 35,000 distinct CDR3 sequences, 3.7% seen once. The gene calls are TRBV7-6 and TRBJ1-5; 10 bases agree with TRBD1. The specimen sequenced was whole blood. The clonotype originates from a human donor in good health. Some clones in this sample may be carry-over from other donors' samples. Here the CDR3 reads CASSLEGQGQGPQHF. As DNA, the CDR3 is TGTGCCAGCAGCTTAGAGGGACAGGGGCAGGGGCCCCAGCATTTT. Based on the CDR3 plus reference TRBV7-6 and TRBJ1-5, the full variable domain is GAGVSQSPRYKVTKRGQDVALRCDPISGHVSLYWYRQALGQGPEFLTYFNYEAQQDKSGLPNDRFSAERPEGSISTLTIQRTEQRDSAMYRCASSLEGQGQGPQHFGDGTRLSIL.